This passage covers 2 T cell receptor beta chains from one sample sequenced in a study of Ad26.COV2.S vaccination and SARS-CoV-2 variants. Treatment noted: about 20 received Ad26.COV2.S at low or high dose, single or two shots; 5 received placebo; per-sample allocation not given. Sampling was done on day 63 after the first vaccine or placebo injection. Assay used: immunoSEQ multiplex PCR; TCRdb lists only in-frame clones, some missing. The sample yields more than 300,000 clones, roughly 80% seen once. The sequenced sample was peripheral blood, obtained in a trial of Ad26.COV2.S vaccine versus placebo. All receptors derive from a person aged 18-60 years who received the Ad26.COV2.S COVID-19 vaccine or a placebo.

This chain links TRBV28 with TRBJ2-5; perhaps D is TRBD1 or TRBD2 (6 bases each). Trimming shortened V by 2 bases and J by 6 bases, and 19 bases separated the two germline ends. CDR3 length: 16 amino acids. Germline CDR1 and CDR2: MDHEN and SYDVKM. The CDR3 is CASSLTGLSTGKTQYF. The CDR3 nucleotides read TGTGCCAGCAGTTTAACGGGACTCTCGACAGGAAAGACCCAGTACTTC.

The chain carries TRBV9 and TRBJ2-2, with a weak D call TRBD2 (5 bases). CDR3 length: 15 residues. Looked up from germline, CDR1 is SGDLS and CDR2 is YYNGEE. Trimming shortened V by 2 bases and J by 3 bases, and 11 bases separated the two germline ends. CDR3 coding DNA: TGTGCCAGCAGCGTTCGCGGGCCCGACACCGGGGAGCTGTTTTTT. Protein: CASSVRGPDTGELFF.